Given below is one T cell receptor (beta chain) in context. The CDR3 totals 15 residues. Germline CDR1 and CDR2: SGHAT and FQNNGV. V lost 6 bases, J lost 6 bases, and 9 bases stayed unmatched. The entry originates in a study of identical twins. TCRdb re-derived calls from the 5' RACE reads in MiXCR, one entry per CDR3 protein. This table holds roughly 480,000 distinct CDR3 sequences, more than 20% found once. These data were also filed under a second study, of T cells expressing NK-cell markers.

The sequenced sample was CD4+ T cells sorted from blood. V is TRBV11-2 and J is TRBJ2-1; 9 nucleotides align to TRBD1. The receptor was isolated from a woman between 18 and 30 years old in good health. This CDR3 is CASRQTGGWGNEQFF. CDR3 nucleotides: TGTGCCAGCAGGCAGACAGGGGGTTGGGGCAATGAGCAGTTCTTC.